One sample yielded the 22 T cell receptor beta chains listed below, sequenced in a study of shared clonotypes between healthy human individuals. Sequenced by immunoSEQ multiplex PCR; TCRdb stores in-frame clones only, minus some. Of about 470,000 clones listed, 79% were seen once; the top ten hold about 13%. The sample consisted of PBMCs. These receptors were obtained from a woman in her thirties or forties in good health. Some clones in this sample may be carry-over from other donors' samples.

This clone was seen just once. The chain employs TRBV2 and TRBJ1-5; D gene uncertain. This CDR3 has 13 amino acids. CDR1 and CDR2 (germline): SNHLY, FYNNEI. The ends were cut back, 4 bases at V and 5 bases at J, with 9 bases in the middle. The CDR3 sequence is CASSGAGYQPQHF. The DNA of the CDR3 is TGTGCCAGCAGTGGGGCCGGGTATCAGCCCCAGCATTTT.

The rearrangement uses TRBV28 and TRBJ2-1; 7 bases agree with TRBD2. CDR3 length: 17 residues. V gave up 7 bases and J gave up 5 bases; unmatched junction bases: 17. Per the germline V gene, CDR1 is MDHEN and CDR2 is SYDVKM. CDR3 sequence (DNA): TGTGCCAGCAAAATTCTCTCAGGGTCTAGCGGTAACAATGAGCAGTTCTTC. Translated, it gives CASKILSGSSGNNEQFF.

This chain connects TRBV9 to TRBJ2-3; 14 bases line up with TRBD2. Germline V gives CDR1 SGDLS, CDR2 YYNGEE. The CDR3 is made up of 17 amino acids. The V gene end was trimmed by 6 bases and the J gene end by 6 bases; junction bases not matched to a gene: 12. The CDR3 coding sequence is TGTGCCAGCACCCCCGTAGGGACTAGCGGGAGTGCGGATACGCAGTATTTT. Encoded protein: CASTPVGTSGSADTQYF. Full variable domain (missing parts from reference TRBV9 and TRBJ2-3): DSGVTQTPKHLITATGQRVTLRCSPRSGDLSVYWYQQSLDQGLQFLIQYYNGEERAKGNILERFSAQQFPDLHSELNLSSLELGDSALYFCASTPVGTSGSADTQYFGPGTRLTVL.

V and J are TRBV6-6 and TRBJ2-7, with 7 bases lining up with TRBD2. V lost 7 bases and J lost 6; bases outside the gene matches: 9. The CDR3 contains 13 residues. The V gene's germline CDR1 is MNHNY and CDR2 SVGAGI (reference sequence). For the CDR3, the DNA is TGTGCCAGCAAGGTGACTAGCCCGTCCGAGCAGTACTTC. Protein: CASKVTSPSEQYF.

This chain joins TRBV7-2 and TRBJ2-1; D is ambiguous. CDR1 is SGHTA and CDR2 is FQGNSA in the germline V gene. CDR3 size: 15 residues. The V and J ends lost 5 bases and 3 bases respectively, with 14 bases between them. CDR3 residues: CASSLVDVGYNEQFF. CDR3 nucleotide sequence: TGTGCCAGCAGCCTCGTAGACGTAGGCTACAATGAGCAGTTCTTC.

V usage is TRBV11-1 and J usage is TRBJ2-2; TRBD2 matches at 7 bases. J lost 3 bases, V lost 2 bases, and 3 bases had no gene match. CDR3 length: 15 residues. The V gene's germline CDR1 is SGHAT and CDR2 FQDESV (reference sequence). DNA for the CDR3: TGTGCCAGCAGCTTACAGCTAGCGGACACCGGGGAGCTGTTTTTT. Translating it yields CASSLQLADTGELFF.

The chain couples TRBV5-1 to TRBJ2-1; D possibly corresponds to TRBD2 (5 bases). Germline CDR1 reads SGHRS; CDR2 reads YFSETQ. V dropped 4 bases and J dropped 4 bases, with 12 bases sitting between them. CDR3 length equals 14 residues. The CDR3 nucleotides read TGCGCCAGCAGCCCGGACTTCCGGTACAATGAGCAGTTCTTC. Protein: CASSPDFRYNEQFF.

The chain joins TRBV6-6 to TRBJ2-1; D remains ambiguous. From germline, CDR1 is MNHNY and CDR2 SVGAGI (reference sequence). V was clipped by 5 bases and J by 7 bases, with 9 bases between them. This CDR3 has 12 residues. CDR3 nucleotide sequence: TGTGCCAGCAGTCCTCAATCGAATGAGCAGTTCTTC. Its protein is CASSPQSNEQFF.

The chain uses TRBV28 and TRBJ1-4; 7 bases align to TRBD1. Trimming removed 9 bases from V and 7 bases from J; junction bases left unmatched: 5. CDR3 length: 12 residues. CDR1 MDHEN and CDR2 SYDVKM come from the germline V gene. The CDR3 reads CASSGQLEKLFF. The CDR3 DNA is TGTGCCAGTTCGGGACAGCTTGAAAAACTGTTTTTT.

V is TRBV4-3 and J is TRBJ2-7, with D possibly matching TRBD2 (6 bases). Deletions cut 0 bases from V and 2 bases from J, with 11 bases between. Per the germline V gene, CDR1 is LGHNA and CDR2 is YSLEER. This CDR3 contains 15 residues. The CDR3 region has the DNA TGCGCCAGCAGCCAAGAGGGGACGGGGGCCTACGAGCAGTACTTC. It specifies CASSQEGTGAYEQYF.

The chain couples TRBV7-6 to TRBJ2-7, with D hard to call. V was trimmed by 5 bases and J by 2 bases, leaving 13 bases between them. The CDR3 is made up of 14 amino acids. Germline V gives CDR1 SGHVS, CDR2 FNYEAQ. CDR3 in DNA: TGTGCCAGCAGCGCCACTGGGCGGACCTACGAGCAGTACTTC. Protein: CASSATGRTYEQYF.

The J gene is TRBJ2-7, the V gene TRBV5-1; 10 bases are a match to TRBD1. V gave up 2 bases and J gave up 0 bases; unmatched junction bases: 17. In germline, CDR1 is SGHRS, CDR2 YFSETQ. This CDR3 contains 20 residues. The CDR3 loop is CASSFRTGGVPLHYSYEQYF. The CDR3 coding sequence is TGCGCCAGCAGCTTCCGGACAGGGGGTGTGCCTTTACATTACTCCTACGAGCAGTACTTC.

The V call is TRBV11-2, the J call TRBJ2-3; 9 bases fit TRBD2. Germline V lookup: CDR1 SGHAT, CDR2 FQNNGV. V was pared by 5 bases and J by 3 bases, with 6 bases of the junction left unmatched. CDR3 length equals 15 residues. This CDR3 is CASSHSGRRTDTQYF. The CDR3, as DNA: TGTGCCAGCAGCCATAGCGGGAGAAGGACAGATACGCAGTATTTT. Variable domain in full (rest from reference TRBV11-2 and TRBJ2-3): EAGVAQSPRYKIIEKRQSVAFWCNPISGHATLYWYQQILGQGPKLLIQFQNNGVVDDSQLPKDRFSAERLKGVDSTLKIQPAKLEDSAVYLCASSHSGRRTDTQYFGPGTRLTVL.

This chain connects TRBV15 to TRBJ1-5; tentative D call: TRBD1 (5 bases). V was cut by 9 bases and J by 3 bases, with 18 bases left in between. The germline V gene encodes CDR1 LNHNV and CDR2 YYDKDF (reference sequence). This CDR3 comprises 15 residues. Here the CDR3 reads CATRHDSQLNQPQHF. CDR3 nucleotide sequence: TGTGCCACAAGGCACGACAGTCAACTCAATCAGCCCCAGCATTTT. The variable domain in full, completed from reference TRBV15 and TRBJ1-5, reads DAMVIQNPRYQVTQFGKPVTLSCSQTLNHNVMYWYQQKSSQAPKLLFHYYDKDFNNEADTPDNFQSRRPNTSFCFLDIRSPGLGDTAMYLCATRHDSQLNQPQHFGDGTRLSIL.

The rearrangement links TRBV10-1 to TRBJ2-2; D possibly corresponds to TRBD1 (6 bases). The CDR3 is made up of 13 amino acids. Trimming pared 7 bases from V and 6 bases from J, leaving 12 bases between. Germline CDR1 is WNHNN and CDR2 is SYGVQD (reference sequence). This CDR3 is CASNGQHAGELFF. CDR3 sequence (DNA): TGCGCCAGCAATGGACAGCATGCCGGGGAGCTGTTTTTT.

This rearrangement joins TRBV27 to TRBJ2-7; TRBD2 matches at 8 bases. Germline-derived CDR1 and CDR2 are MNHEY and SMNVEV (reference sequence). CDR3 size: 14 residues. V lost 5 bases and J lost 0; bases outside the gene matches: 3. The CDR3 nucleotides read TGTGCCAGCAGTACAGCGGGAGCCTCCTACGAGCAGTACTTC. As protein: CASSTAGASYEQYF.

Only a few counts were recorded for this clone. The chain couples TRBV14 to TRBJ1-4, with D unresolved. The CDR3 is 15 amino acids. V dropped 2 bases and J dropped 5 bases, with 12 bases sitting between them. Germline CDR1 and CDR2: SGHDN and FVKESK. This CDR3 is CASSQWRGGNEKLFF. The CDR3 DNA follows: TGTGCCAGCAGCCAATGGCGGGGAGGAAATGAAAAACTGTTTTTT.

The CDR3: CASSHPGLAGGADTQYF. In DNA form, the CDR3 reads TGTGCCAGCAGCCACCCGGGACTAGCGGGAGGTGCAGATACGCAGTATTTT. The chain carries TRBV7-6 and TRBJ2-3, with TRBD2 matching over 15 bases. The junction had 7 bases not matched to a gene; V was cut back by 5 bases and J by 4 bases. Germline lookup yields CDR1 SGHVS and CDR2 FNYEAQ. The CDR3 loop spans 17 amino acids.

This clone was recorded once. The V gene is TRBV2, the J gene TRBJ2-1; weak D call: TRBD1 (6 bases). This CDR3 region has 13 residues. V shed 8 bases and J shed 4 bases, with 12 bases lying between them. Germline assignment: CDR1 SNHLY and CDR2 FYNNEI. This chain's CDR3 is CASAYQGYNEQFF. For the CDR3, the DNA is TGTGCCAGCGCCTATCAGGGGTACAATGAGCAGTTCTTC.

The CDR3 DNA reads as TGTGCCAGCAGCTTCGACAGGACTAGCTTTTATGAGCAGTTCTTC. Its translation: CASSFDRTSFYEQFF. This chain links TRBV7-2 with TRBJ2-1, with 8 bases fitting TRBD2. J was trimmed by 8 bases and V by 3 bases; bases with no gene match: 9. Germline-derived CDR1 and CDR2 are SGHTA and FQGNSA. CDR3 size: 15 residues.

V and J are TRBV18 and TRBJ1-3; TRBD1 matches at 8 bases. Germline V gene lookup returns CDR1 KGHSH and CDR2 LQKENI. V lost 5 bases to trimming and J lost 0 bases; unmatched junction nucleotides: 6. CDR3 size: 16 residues. CDR3 sequence: CASSSGQGTSGNTIYF. The CDR3 nucleotides are TGTGCCAGCTCATCTGGACAGGGCACCTCTGGAAACACCATATATTTT.

This clone occurred once. This sample includes further DNA sequences coding for the same CDR3. V usage is TRBV7-9 and J usage is TRBJ1-5; D not resolved. The CDR3 runs 12 residues. Between the trimmed V and J ends, which lost 1 base and 7 bases, there was a span of 5 bases. Germline CDR1 and CDR2: SEHNR and FQNEAQ (reference sequence). In nucleotides, the CDR3 is TGTGCCAGCAGCTTAGAGAGCCAGCCCCAGCATTTT. It is translated as CASSLESQPQHF.